The 13 T cell receptor beta chains below come from one sample, sequenced in a study of response to subunit inactivated influenza vaccine. MiXCR, run by TCRdb on the RT-PCR reads, gives a single entry per CDR3 protein. The data hold 600,000 to 850,000 distinct CDR3 sequences, with approximately 15% observed a single time. The sequences come from PBMCs from blood, collected 14 to 15 days before vaccination. The receptors stem from a man between 45 and 60 years old who received an inactivated influenza vaccine.

The CDR3 DNA reads as TGTGCCAGCAGCCAAGTGCTAATTCCAGACCCGGGGAGGGGATATGGCTACACCTTC. Its translation is CASSQVLIPDPGRGYGYTF. This sequence joins TRBV4-2 and TRBJ1-2; D might be TRBD1 (5 bases). This CDR3 region has 19 residues. CDR1 and CDR2 (germline): LGHNA, YNFKEQ. The V and J ends lost 1 base and 5 bases respectively, with 26 bases between them.

In this sample, this clonotype turned up a few times. This sequence joins TRBV4-3 and TRBJ2-5; TRBD1 matches 7 bases. This CDR3 comprises 15 residues. V lost 0 bases to trimming and J lost 3 bases; unmatched junction nucleotides: 4. Germline CDR1 is LGHNA and CDR2 is YSLEER. Written as DNA, the CDR3 is TGCGCCAGCAGCCAAGATGTGGGGACAGAAGAGACCCAGTACTTC. As protein: CASSQDVGTEETQYF.

A few counts support this clonotype. V gene TRBV4-2 combines with J gene TRBJ1-1; D unclear. Germline CDR1 and CDR2: LGHNA and YNFKEQ. The CDR3 is 16 residues long. V lost 4 bases, J lost 0 bases, and 15 bases lay in between. This CDR3 is CASSPTPTGMNTEAFF. The DNA for the CDR3 is TGTGCCAGCAGCCCGACTCCGACGGGGATGAACACTGAAGCTTTCTTT.

In its sample, this clonotype was seen a few times. The chain has TRBV12-3 or TRBV12-4 and TRBJ2-2; no firm D call. The CDR3 length is 14 residues. The V end lost 5 bases, the J end lost 0 bases, and 7 bases lay between the germline ends. CDR3 region: CASSPEPNTGELFF. The CDR3, as DNA: TGTGCCAGCAGTCCTGAGCCGAACACCGGGGAGCTGTTTTTT.

J is TRBJ2-3 and V is TRBV12-3 or TRBV12-4; no clear D gene. The ends were cut back, 3 bases at V and 5 bases at J, with 9 bases in the middle. CDR3 length: 13 residues. CDR3 sequence (DNA): TGTGCCAGCAGTTTGTGGAACCTAGATACGCAGTATTTT. Protein: CASSLWNLDTQYF.

The CDR3 coding sequence is TGCAGTGCTAGAGCCGGGACAGGCGGAGCGCCCCAGCATTTT. Protein sequence: CSARAGTGGAPQHF. V gene TRBV20-1 combines with J gene TRBJ1-5; 8 bases are shared with TRBD1. The CDR3 sequence is 14 residues long. CDR1 is DFQATT, CDR2 SNEGSKA, per germline (reference sequence). The V segment lost 1 base and the J segment 9 bases; nucleotides outside the gene matches: 8.

The chain is built from TRBV10-3 and TRBJ2-1; the D gene could be TRBD1 or TRBD2 (5 bases each). The length of the CDR3 is 15 residues. Trimming cost V 2 bases and J 2 bases, with 10 bases left between them. Germline lookup yields CDR1 ENHRY and CDR2 SYGVKD. CDR3 sequence: CAISEEGSPYNEQFF. For the CDR3, the DNA is TGTGCCATCAGTGAGGAGGGGAGCCCCTACAATGAGCAGTTCTTC.

The sample holds a few counts of this clonotype. The gene calls are TRBV15 and TRBJ2-4; D ambiguous. CDR3 size: 13 residues. Germline CDR1 LNHNV, CDR2 YYDKDF (reference sequence). V lost 5 bases and J 3 bases, leaving 8 bases between the germline ends. The CDR3 DNA follows: TGTGCCACCAGCGTGAGAGACAAAAACATTCAGTACTTC. Its translation is CATSVRDKNIQYF. Variable domain in full (rest from reference TRBV15 and TRBJ2-4): DAMVIQNPRYQVTQFGKPVTLSCSQTLNHNVMYWYQQKSSQAPKLLFHYYDKDFNNEADTPDNFQSRRPNTSFCFLDIRSPGLGDTAMYLCATSVRDKNIQYFGAGTRLSVL.

The V and J genes are TRBV19 and TRBJ2-7, with a tentative D call TRBD2 (5 bases). The CDR3 runs 13 residues. The germline V gene has CDR1 LNHDA and CDR2 SQIVND (reference sequence). V lost 6 bases to trimming and J lost 2 bases, with 11 bases between them. In DNA, the CDR3 is TGTGCCAGTAGCGCCGGGGTTCCCTACGAGCAGTACTTC. Residues: CASSAGVPYEQYF.

This clonotype was counted only a few times. This rearrangement joins TRBV4-3 to TRBJ2-1, with 7 bases that match TRBD1. Germline lookup yields CDR1 LGHNA and CDR2 YSLEER. There are 15 residues in the CDR3. The V and J ends lost 3 bases and 4 bases, in that order; junction bases with no gene match: 6. CDR3: CASSQNRGGYNEQFF. CDR3 in DNA: TGCGCCAGCAGCCAGAACAGGGGCGGTTACAATGAGCAGTTCTTC.

The sample holds many counts of this clonotype. The chain uses TRBV20-1 and TRBJ2-5, with TRBD1 as a possible D gene (5 bases). The CDR3 is made up of 14 amino acids. V was clipped by 5 bases and J by 2 bases, with 15 bases between them. CDR1 is DFQATT, CDR2 SNEGSKA, per germline (reference sequence). CDR3 DNA sequence: TGCAGTGCTCTCGGGCAGGGTCGGCAAGAGACCCAGTACTTC. It codes for CSALGQGRQETQYF.

This clonotype came up a few times. The V and J genes are TRBV4-2 and TRBJ2-1, with D possibly TRBD1 on 6 matching bases. This CDR3 comprises 15 residues. Trimming took off 3 bases at V and 6 bases at J, with 15 bases between the two ends. CDR1 and CDR2 from the germline V gene are LGHNA and YNFKEQ. The CDR3 is CASSHPGQGANEQFF. In nucleotides, the CDR3 is TGTGCCAGCAGCCACCCGGGACAAGGGGCCAATGAGCAGTTCTTC.

This clonotype was seen more than once but under ten times. The junction differs from germline at one of its ends, possibly a read error. This chain joins TRBV18 and TRBJ2-2; D uncertain. The CDR3 runs 15 residues. CDR1 and CDR2 (germline): KGHSH, LQKENI. DNA for the CDR3: TGTGCCAGCTCCCCACTGTCAGCCAACACCGGGGAGCTGTTTTTT. Encoded protein: CASSPLSANTGELFF. The full variable domain, its missing parts supplied by reference TRBV18 and TRBJ2-2, is NAGVMQNPRHLVRRRGQEARLRCSPMKGHSHVYWYRQLPEEGLKFMVYLQKENIIDESGMPKERFSAEFPKEGPSILRIQQVVRGDSAAYFCASSPLSANTGELFFGEGSRLTVL.